These T cell receptor beta chains were read from a single sample in a study of T cells in Graves' hyperthyroidism and ophthalmopathy. In TCRdb, the multiplex PCR reads were re-called with MiXCR into one record per CDR3 protein. There are approximately 600,000 distinct CDR3 sequences in the sample; approximately 14% occur only once, and over 3.5% lies in the top ten. The specimen was blood. Every receptor here comes from a woman aged 40 to 55 with Graves' ophthalmopathy. Both conserved end residues are part of each CDR3. D genes are given only for firm matches. Clone size, where shown, is once, few, many, or a class for clones that have expanded.

>TRBJ2-2|TRBV5-5|.|many
TGTGCCAGCAGCTTGGCCCCAGGGGCTAGTACCGGGGAGCTGTTTTTT
CASSLAPGASTGELFF
>TRBJ1-3|TRBV10-3|.|many
TGTGCCATCATGGGAAGCTCTGGAAACACCATATATTTT
CAIMGSSGNTIYF
>TRBJ2-5|TRBV24-1|TRBD2|.
TGTGCCACCAGTGAGTGGGGGACTAGCGGGAGCGAAGAGACCCAGTACTTC
CATSEWGTSGSEETQYF
>TRBJ2-5|TRBV7-9|TRBD2|many
TGTGCCAGCAGCTTAGCGGCGGGAGTCAGAGAGACCCAGTACTTC
CASSLAAGVRETQYF
>TRBJ2-7|TRBV29-1|.|.
TGCAGCGTATATACCGGGTCCTCCTACGAGCAGTACTTC
CSVYTGSSYEQYF
>TRBJ2-2|TRBV7-2|.|.
TGTGCCAGCAGCTTAGACGGTCACCCAACCGGGGAGCTGTTTTTT
CASSLDGHPTGELFF
>TRBJ2-7|TRBV6-5|TRBD2|many
TGTGCCAGCAGTTACTCTAGCGGGAGTGCCTACGAGCAGTACTTC
CASSYSSGSAYEQYF
>TRBJ1-2|TRBV24-1|.|many
TGTGCCACCAGTGACCAAAGAGGGGAAGCTAACTATGGCTACACCTTC
CATSDQRGEANYGYTF
>TRBJ2-5|TRBV20-1|TRBD2|many
TGCAGTGCTGGGCGTGATACACGCGGGAGTTTAGTGGAGACCCAGTACTTC
CSAGRDTRGSLVETQYF
>TRBJ2-7|TRBV29-1|.|.
TGCAGCGTTGGTTCCCGGGGCGGGGCCTACGAGCAGTACTTC
CSVGSRGGAYEQYF
>TRBJ2-4|TRBV4-1|TRBD1|many
TGCGCCAGCAGCCGAGACCTTGGGACAGGGTGGAATGGAGCCAAAAACATTCAGTACTTC
CASSRDLGTGWNGAKNIQYF
>TRBJ2-4|TRBV6-1|TRBD1|many
TGTGCCAGCAGTGCAGACAGGGGTTTGGCCAAAAACATTCAGTACTTC
CASSADRGLAKNIQYF
>TRBJ2-5|TRBV27|TRBD1|many
TGTGCCAGCGCCGACAGGGAACAAGAGACCCAGTACTTC
CASADREQETQYF
>TRBJ2-4|TRBV15|TRBD1|.
TGTGCCACCAGCAGAGAAGGGGGAGGGACAGGGGTTCGAAACATTCAGTACTTC
CATSREGGGTGVRNIQYF
>TRBJ2-4|TRBV11-1|TRBD2|many
TGTGCCAGCAGCTCCGGACTAGCGGGAGGGTCCACACTAGCCAAAAACATTCAGTACTTC
CASSSGLAGGSTLAKNIQYF
>TRBJ1-2|TRBV2|.|few
TGTGCCAGCACGCTCGGGGCCTACTATGGCTACACCTTC
CASTLGAYYGYTF
>TRBJ2-7|TRBV28|TRBD2|many
TGTGCCAGCCGGACTAGCGGATCCTACGAGCAGTACTTC
CASRTSGSYEQYF
>TRBJ2-7|TRBV29-1|.|many
TGCAGCGTTGTATCCCCTAGCGTCTCCGCCTCCTACGAGCAGTACTTC
CSVVSPSVSASYEQYF
>TRBJ2-2|TRBV29-1|TRBD2|many
TGCAGCGTCGGGAGGGAACCACTAGACACCGGGGAGCTGTTTTTT
CSVGREPLDTGELFF
>TRBJ2-5|TRBV5-1|TRBD2|few
TGCGCCAGCAGCATCGCCCGACTAGCGGGGCAAGAGACCCAGTACTTC
CASSIARLAGQETQYF
>TRBJ2-5|TRBV2|TRBD2|once
TGTGCCAGTGGACTAGCGGGAGGGCCGTTGGAGACCCAGTACTTC
CASGLAGGPLETQYF
>TRBJ2-7|TRBV28|.|many
TGTGCCAGCAGTTCTGGGGGGCAGCCCTGGGAGCAGTACTTC
CASSSGGQPWEQYF
>TRBJ2-2|TRBV10-1|.|many
TGCGCCAGCAGTGAGTCGTTTCACACCGGGGAGCTGCTTTTT
CASSESFHTGELLF
>TRBJ2-7|TRBV7-2|.|.
TGTGCCAGCAGCTTACGCCTGTCTGACGAGCAGTACTTC
CASSLRLSDEQYF
>TRBJ1-1|TRBV6-2/TRBV6-3|.|many
TGTGCCAGCAGTTACGGTCCGGGTGTCACTGAAGCTTTCTTT
CASSYGPGVTEAFF
>TRBJ2-7|TRBV12-3/TRBV12-4|.|many
TGTGCCAGCAGTTTTCAGGTGGATTCCTACGAGCAGTACTTC
CASSFQVDSYEQYF
>TRBJ2-7|TRBV29-1|.|many
TGCAGCGTTTATGTGGAAGACAGCGCCTACGAGCAGTACTTC
CSVYVEDSAYEQYF
>TRBJ1-5|TRBV7-8|TRBD1|.
TGTGCCAGCGACATAAGCTCCGGGACAGAAAGCAATCAGCCCCAGCATTTT
CASDISSGTESNQPQHF
>TRBJ1-1|TRBV19|.|many
TGTGCCAGTACCCCTGCTGCACACACTGAAGCTTTCTTT
CASTPAAHTEAFF
>TRBJ2-7|TRBV6-1|TRBD1|few
TGTGCCAGCAGTGAAGCCCCGGGGACAGCTCACGAGCAGTACTTC
CASSEAPGTAHEQYF
>TRBJ1-3|TRBV6-2/TRBV6-3|.|many
TGTGCCAGCAGTTACTACGGACCGGACTCTGGAAACACCATATATTTT
CASSYYGPDSGNTIYF
>TRBJ1-2|TRBV28|.|many
TGTGCCAGCAGTTTGTACGGAATAACAGGGAAGGGCTACACCTTC
CASSLYGITGKGYTF